The 26 T cell receptor beta chains in this list originate from one sample, sequenced in a study of cytomegalovirus exposure and HLA in healthy donors. A multiplex PCR was run with 60 Vbeta primers and 13 Jbeta primers. Sequenced by immunoSEQ multiplex PCR; TCRdb stores in-frame clones only, minus some. The sample holds approximately 190,000 clones, approximately 82% seen once. The sequenced sample consisted of PBMCs. The origin of the receptors is a woman aged 18-29 years in good health and CMV-seronegative.

J is TRBJ1-2 and V is TRBV7-9; possible D gene TRBD1, 5 bases. The CDR3 is 14 amino acids. CDR1 is SEHNR and CDR2 is FQNEAQ in the germline V gene (reference sequence). Trimming took off 2 bases at V and 2 bases at J, with 9 bases between the two ends. The CDR3 DNA sequence: TGTGCCAGCAGCTTATCGAGACAGAACTATGGCTACACCTTC. The encoded protein is CASSLSRQNYGYTF.

This chain links TRBV5-6 with TRBJ2-3; 7 nucleotides line up with TRBD1. CDR3 length: 15 amino acids. CDR1 and CDR2 from the germline V gene are SGHDT and YYEEEE. The V gene end was trimmed by 5 bases and the J gene end by 0 bases; junction bases not matched to a gene: 6. As DNA, the CDR3 is TGTGCCAGCAGTCGTAGGGGGCTCAGCACAGATACGCAGTATTTT. Translation gives CASSRRGLSTDTQYF.

This clone has a handful of counts. The J gene is TRBJ1-5, the V gene TRBV25-1; 9 positions agree with TRBD1. V was pared by 2 bases and J by 6 bases, with 2 bases of the junction left unmatched. The V gene's germline CDR1 is MGHDK and CDR2 SYGVNS. The CDR3 has 14 residues. The CDR3 DNA reads as TGTGCCAGCAGTGAAGGACAGGGGAGTCAGCCCCAGCATTTT. Translation gives CASSEGQGSQPQHF.

The chain couples TRBV11-3 to TRBJ2-7, with TRBD2 matching over 8 bases. V trimming: 5 bases; J trimming: 3 bases; junction bases outside the gene matches: 6. The CDR3 runs to 14 residues. Germline assignment: CDR1 SGHNT and CDR2 YENEEA. CDR3 sequence (DNA): TGTGCCAGCAGCGACTCCGGGACTAGCTACGAGCAGTACTTC. Translation: CASSDSGTSYEQYF.

The chain couples TRBV5-1 to TRBJ2-7, with 8 bases identical to TRBD1. Germline CDR1 SGHRS, CDR2 YFSETQ. J lost 6 bases, V lost 4 bases, and 6 bases had no gene match. This CDR3 has 13 residues. CDR3 sequence (DNA): TGCGCCAGCAGCGGGGGAGACAGGGGCGAGCAGTACTTC. This encodes CASSGGDRGEQYF.

This sequence joins TRBV7-9 and TRBJ2-3, with TRBD1 identical over 9 bases. Germline values: CDR1 SEHNR, CDR2 FQNEAQ (reference sequence). V lost 6 bases, J lost 3 bases, and 13 bases stayed unmatched. The CDR3 runs to 17 residues. CDR3 in amino acids: CASSHPGQGGWTDTQYF. The CDR3 nucleotides read TGTGCCAGCAGTCATCCGGGACAGGGAGGGTGGACAGATACGCAGTATTTT. Looking up the rest from reference TRBV7-9 and TRBJ2-3 gives the full variable domain: DTGVSQNPRHKITKRGQNVTFRCDPISEHNRLYWYRQTLGQGPEFLTYFQNEAQLEKSRLLSDRFSAERPKGSFSTLEIQRTEQGDSAMYLCASSHPGQGGWTDTQYFGPGTRLTVL.

The chain recombines TRBV10-2 with TRBJ2-3; tentatively, D is TRBD2 (6 bases). Germline loops: CDR1 WSHSY, CDR2 SAAADI. V was trimmed by 4 bases and J by 2 bases, leaving 10 bases between them. This CDR3 has 14 amino acids. CDR3 DNA sequence: TGCGCCAGCAGTGTACGCGGGGACACAGATACGCAGTATTTT. This sequence encodes CASSVRGDTDTQYF.

In its sample, this clone was seen a few times. V gene TRBV7-2 combines with J gene TRBJ2-1, with 12 nucleotides matching TRBD2. Germline V CDR1 and CDR2: SGHTA, FQGNSA. CDR3 length equals 16 residues. Trimming cost V 5 bases and J 8 bases; bases outside gene matches: 10. The CDR3 sequence is CASSPETSGRAHEQFF. The CDR3 DNA reads as TGTGCCAGCAGCCCCGAGACTAGCGGGAGAGCCCATGAGCAGTTCTTC.

This clone is a singleton in its sample. The germline gene is not matched at one end of the junction; a read error may be the cause. The chain joins TRBV7-9 to TRBJ2-5, with 7 bases aligning to TRBD1. Germline V gene data show CDR1 as SEHNR and CDR2 as FQNEAQ (reference sequence). The CDR3 is made up of 13 amino acids. The CDR3 loop reads CSSSFQGEETQYF. Here the CDR3 DNA reads TGTTCCAGCAGCTTCCAGGGGGAGGAGACCCAGTACTTC.

The gene calls are TRBV7-2 and TRBJ1-4; D unclear. V was trimmed by 3 bases and J by 1 base, leaving 9 bases between them. Germline CDR1 is SGHTA and CDR2 is FQGNSA. The CDR3 runs 15 residues. The CDR3 region is CASSFGSLTNEKLFF. CDR3 coding DNA: TGTGCCAGCAGCTTCGGGAGTCTAACTAATGAAAAACTGTTTTTT.

This clone was counted once. The chain has TRBV2 and TRBJ2-2; 9 bases fit TRBD2. The CDR3 has 14 residues. The germline V gene encodes CDR1 SNHLY and CDR2 FYNNEI. V shed 6 bases and J 4 bases; nucleotides not matched to a gene: 3. CDR3 coding DNA: TGTGCCAGCAGGGGACTAGCTGGCACCGGGGAGCTGTTTTTT. Translating gives CASRGLAGTGELFF.

V gene TRBV7-9 combines with J gene TRBJ2-1, with 8 bases lining up with TRBD1. This CDR3 is built from 14 residues. V shed 1 base and J 7 bases; nucleotides not matched to a gene: 3. Per the germline V gene, CDR1 is SEHNR and CDR2 is FQNEAQ (reference sequence). CDR3 amino acids: CASSLEGQVNEQFF. The CDR3 DNA is TGTGCCAGCAGCTTAGAGGGACAGGTGAATGAGCAGTTCTTC.

In this sample, this clone turned up a few times. The V and J genes are TRBV9 and TRBJ2-2, with D perhaps matching TRBD2 (6 bases). The CDR3 covers 15 residues. Looked up from germline, CDR1 is SGDLS and CDR2 is YYNGEE. With 4 bases removed from V and 5 bases from J, the gap between germline ends came to 15 bases. CDR3 bases: TGTGCCAGCAGCCCAAAGCGGGTGGTGACCGGGGAGCTGTTTTTT. As protein: CASSPKRVVTGELFF.

This clone appeared a few times. This rearrangement joins TRBV4-1 to TRBJ2-6; D remains ambiguous. The CDR3 is 16 amino acids. Between the trimmed V and J ends, which lost 4 bases and 0 bases, there was a span of 10 bases. Germline-derived CDR1 and CDR2 are MGHRA and YSYEKL. CDR3 nucleotides: TGCGCCAGCAGCCCGGTACTCTACTCTGGGGCCAACGTCCTGACTTTC. The encoded protein is CASSPVLYSGANVLTF.

This clone was counted once. The chain has TRBV9 and TRBJ2-3, with 11 bases identical to TRBD2. The V gene end was trimmed by 0 bases and the J gene end by 4 bases; junction bases not matched to a gene: 4. CDR1 is SGDLS and CDR2 is YYNGEE in the germline V gene. The CDR3 totals 16 residues. The CDR3 sequence: CASSVDLAGGADTQYF. Written as DNA, the CDR3 is TGTGCCAGCAGCGTAGATCTAGCGGGAGGCGCAGATACGCAGTATTTT.

This chain connects TRBV5-1 to TRBJ2-3; 10 bases match TRBD1. This CDR3 has 15 residues. Germline V gene data show CDR1 as SGHRS and CDR2 as YFSETQ. The junction had 4 bases not matched to a gene; V was cut back by 5 bases and J by 1 base. Written as DNA, the CDR3 is TGCGCCAGCAGGACCGGGACAGGGGGCACAGATACGCAGTATTTT. Its translation is CASRTGTGGTDTQYF. The full variable domain, in which reference TRBV5-1 and TRBJ2-3 provide the parts outside the CDR3, is KAGVTQTPRYLIKTRGQQVTLSCSPISGHRSVSWYQQTPGQGLQFLFEYFSETQRNKGNFPGRFSGRQFSNSRSEMNVSTLELGDSALYLCASRTGTGGTDTQYFGPGTRLTVL.

V usage is TRBV4-2 and J usage is TRBJ2-1; no reliable D call. CDR3 length: 16 amino acids. The ends were cut back, 0 bases at V and 6 bases at J, with 15 bases in the middle. The germline V gene encodes CDR1 LGHNA and CDR2 YNFKEQ. DNA for the CDR3: TGTGCCAGCAGCCAAGAGGGCCTTCAGGTCGCCAATGAGCAGTTCTTC. Amino acids: CASSQEGLQVANEQFF.

On this clone itself: An end of the junction does not agree with germline; a read error may underlie this. The chain uses TRBV9 and TRBJ1-5, with no clear D. The germline V gene encodes CDR1 SGDLS and CDR2 YYNGEE. This CDR3 spans 13 amino acids. The CDR3 DNA is TGTGCCAGCAGCCCAGAGGGTGTAGGGCCCCGGCATTTT. Protein: CASSPEGVGPRHF.

The rearrangement joins TRBV19 to TRBJ2-2; 14 bases line up with TRBD2. J lost 3 bases, V lost 5 bases, and 8 bases had no gene match. CDR1 is LNHDA, CDR2 SQIVND, per germline (reference sequence). The CDR3 spans 18 residues. CDR3 amino acids: CASSPGLAGGRDTGELFF. CDR3 sequence (DNA): TGTGCCAGTAGTCCCGGACTAGCGGGAGGTCGGGACACCGGGGAGCTGTTTTTT.

CDR3 amino acids: CASSPLAANTGELFF. In DNA, the CDR3 is TGCGCCAGCAGCCCCCTTGCGGCGAACACCGGGGAGCTGTTTTTT. V and J are TRBV4-1 and TRBJ2-2; D uncertain. The CDR3 has 15 amino acids. Trimming stripped 4 bases from V and 0 bases from J, with 9 bases between. The germline CDR1 and CDR2 sequences are MGHRA and YSYEKL.

The V and J genes are TRBV28 and TRBJ1-3; D gene uncertain. CDR1 and CDR2 from the germline V gene are MDHEN and SYDVKM. V gave up 7 bases and J gave up 0 bases, with 7 bases separating them. The CDR3 consists of 13 residues. The CDR3 region has the DNA TGTGCCAGCACTCAGGACTCTGGAAACACCATATATTTT. This sequence encodes CASTQDSGNTIYF.

This clone was counted between two and nine times. The genes are TRBV30 and TRBJ1-4; TRBD1 matches 11 bases. The length of the CDR3 is 19 residues. V lost 0 bases to trimming and J lost 0 bases; unmatched junction nucleotides: 9. Looked up from germline, CDR1 is GTSNPN and CDR2 is SVGIG (reference sequence). CDR3 region: CAWSVTTGTGGPTNEKLFF. In DNA, the CDR3 is TGTGCCTGGAGTGTGACAACCGGGACAGGGGGACCAACTAATGAAAAACTGTTTTTT.

The chain links TRBV27 to TRBJ2-3; possible D gene TRBD2, 5 bases. The germline V gene encodes CDR1 MNHEY and CDR2 SMNVEV (reference sequence). V was shortened by 5 bases and J by 2 bases, with 14 bases between the two germline ends. The CDR3 consists of 15 residues. The DNA of the CDR3 is TGTGCCAGCAGTCCCTGGACTCTTCTCACAGATACGCAGTATTTT. Encoded protein: CASSPWTLLTDTQYF.

About this clone itself: The junction departs from germline at one end; a sequencing error may be responsible. The J gene is TRBJ2-2, the V gene TRBV7-9; TRBD2 agrees at 9 bases. This CDR3 contains 17 residues. CDR1 is SEHNR, CDR2 FQNEAQ, per germline (reference sequence). CDR3 in DNA: TGTTCCAGCAGCTTGGATGGAACGGCGGGAGGGCCCTGGGAGCTGTTTTTT. Its protein product is CSSSLDGTAGGPWELFF.

This chain connects TRBV7-2 to TRBJ2-2; no reliable D call. CDR1 SGHTA and CDR2 FQGNSA come from the germline V gene. The CDR3 loop spans 15 amino acids. Trimming took off 0 bases at V and 0 bases at J, with 5 bases between the two ends. This chain's CDR3 is CASSLAATNTGELFF. CDR3 nucleotides: TGTGCCAGCAGCTTAGCCGCGACGAACACCGGGGAGCTGTTTTTT.

The J gene is TRBJ2-7, the V gene TRBV28, with 8 bases identical to TRBD1. CDR1 and CDR2 (germline): MDHEN, SYDVKM. The CDR3 has 16 residues. V lost 6 bases, J lost 4 bases, and 14 bases stayed unmatched. CDR3 in DNA: TGTGCCAGCAGATCAGGGGGCGCGACGGGAATATACGAGCAGTACGTC. This gives the protein CASRSGGATGIYEQYV.